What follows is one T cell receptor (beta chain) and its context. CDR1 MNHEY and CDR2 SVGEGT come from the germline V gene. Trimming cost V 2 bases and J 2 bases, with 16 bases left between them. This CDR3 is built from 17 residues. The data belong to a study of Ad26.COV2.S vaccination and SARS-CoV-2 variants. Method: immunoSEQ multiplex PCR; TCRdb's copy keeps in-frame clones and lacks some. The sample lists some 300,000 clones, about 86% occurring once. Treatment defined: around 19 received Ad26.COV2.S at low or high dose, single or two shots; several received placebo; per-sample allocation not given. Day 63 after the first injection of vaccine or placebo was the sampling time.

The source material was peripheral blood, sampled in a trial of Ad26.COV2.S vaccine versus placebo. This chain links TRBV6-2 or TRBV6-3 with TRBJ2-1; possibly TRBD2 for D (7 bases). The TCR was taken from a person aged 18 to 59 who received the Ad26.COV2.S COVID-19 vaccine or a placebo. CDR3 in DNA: TGTGCCAGCAGTTACATGAAGGGGGGGCGCGCCTACAATGAGCAGTTCTTC. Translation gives CASSYMKGGRAYNEQFF.